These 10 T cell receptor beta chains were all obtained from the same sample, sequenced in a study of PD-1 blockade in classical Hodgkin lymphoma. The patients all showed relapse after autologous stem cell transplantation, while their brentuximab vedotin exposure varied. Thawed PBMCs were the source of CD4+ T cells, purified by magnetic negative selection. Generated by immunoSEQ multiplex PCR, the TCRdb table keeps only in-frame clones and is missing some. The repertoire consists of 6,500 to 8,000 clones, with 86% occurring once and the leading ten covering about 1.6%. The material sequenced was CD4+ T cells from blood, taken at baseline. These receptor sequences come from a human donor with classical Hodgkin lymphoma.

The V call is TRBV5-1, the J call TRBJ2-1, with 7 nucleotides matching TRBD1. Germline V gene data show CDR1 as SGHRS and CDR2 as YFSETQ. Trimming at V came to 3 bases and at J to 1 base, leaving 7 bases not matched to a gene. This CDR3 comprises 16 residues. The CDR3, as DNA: TGCGCCAGCAGCTCTACCGGGACAGCTTCCTACAATGAGCAGTTCTTC. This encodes CASSSTGTASYNEQFF.

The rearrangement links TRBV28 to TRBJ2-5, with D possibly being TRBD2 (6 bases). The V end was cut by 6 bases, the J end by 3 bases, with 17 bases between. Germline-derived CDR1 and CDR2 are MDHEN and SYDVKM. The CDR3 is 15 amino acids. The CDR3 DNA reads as TGTGCCAGCAGAACATTGGGCGGAGGGAAAGAGACCCAGTACTTC. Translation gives CASRTLGGGKETQYF.

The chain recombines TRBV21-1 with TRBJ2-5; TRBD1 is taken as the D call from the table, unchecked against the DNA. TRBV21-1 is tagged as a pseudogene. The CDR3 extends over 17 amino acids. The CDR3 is CATKRGGSPSPRETQYF. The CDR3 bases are TGTGCCACCAAGCGAGGGGGATCCCCATCGCCGCGGGAGACCCAGTACTTC.

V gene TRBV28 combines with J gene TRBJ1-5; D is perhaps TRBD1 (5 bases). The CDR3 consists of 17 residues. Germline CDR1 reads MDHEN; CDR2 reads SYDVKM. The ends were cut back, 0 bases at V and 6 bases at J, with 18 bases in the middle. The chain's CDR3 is CASSLWGDFNRGQPQHF. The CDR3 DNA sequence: TGTGCCAGCAGTTTATGGGGGGACTTCAATAGGGGTCAGCCCCAGCATTTT.

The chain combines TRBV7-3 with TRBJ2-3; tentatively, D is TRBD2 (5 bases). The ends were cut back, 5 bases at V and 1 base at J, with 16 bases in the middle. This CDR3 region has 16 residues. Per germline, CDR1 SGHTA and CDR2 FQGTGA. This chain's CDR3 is CASSPARVLGTDTQYF. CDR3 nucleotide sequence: TGTGCCAGCAGCCCAGCGAGGGTCCTTGGCACAGATACGCAGTATTTT.

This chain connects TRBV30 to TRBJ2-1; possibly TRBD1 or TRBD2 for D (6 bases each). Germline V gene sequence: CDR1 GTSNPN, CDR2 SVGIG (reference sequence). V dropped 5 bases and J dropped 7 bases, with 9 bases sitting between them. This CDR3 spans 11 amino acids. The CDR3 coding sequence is TGTGCCTGGGGAGGGGGGAATGAGCAGTTCTTC. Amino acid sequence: CAWGGGNEQFF.

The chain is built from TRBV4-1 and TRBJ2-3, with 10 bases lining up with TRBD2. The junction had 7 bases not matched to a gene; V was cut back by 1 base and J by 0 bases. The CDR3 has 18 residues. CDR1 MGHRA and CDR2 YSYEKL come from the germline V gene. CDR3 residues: CASSQAPSGGASTDTQYF. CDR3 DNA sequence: TGCGCCAGCAGCCAAGCTCCGAGCGGGGGGGCAAGCACAGATACGCAGTATTTT.

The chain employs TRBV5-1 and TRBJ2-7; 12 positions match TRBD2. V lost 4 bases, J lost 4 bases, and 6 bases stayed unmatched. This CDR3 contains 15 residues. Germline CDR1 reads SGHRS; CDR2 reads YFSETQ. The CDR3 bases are TGCGCCAGCAGCGAAGCCGGGACTAGCGGGTACGAGCAGTACTTC. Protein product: CASSEAGTSGYEQYF. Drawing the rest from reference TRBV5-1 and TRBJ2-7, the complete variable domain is KAGVTQTPRYLIKTRGQQVTLSCSPISGHRSVSWYQQTPGQGLQFLFEYFSETQRNKGNFPGRFSGRQFSNSRSEMNVSTLELGDSALYLCASSEAGTSGYEQYFGPGTRLTVT.

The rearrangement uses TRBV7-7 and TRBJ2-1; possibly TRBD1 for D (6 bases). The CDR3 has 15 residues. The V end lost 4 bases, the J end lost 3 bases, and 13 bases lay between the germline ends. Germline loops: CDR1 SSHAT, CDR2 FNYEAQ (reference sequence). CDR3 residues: CASSSDRDRYNEQFF. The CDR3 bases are TGTGCCAGCAGCTCGGACAGAGATCGCTACAATGAGCAGTTCTTC.

This CDR3 is CASSLGGMGLRETQYF. The CDR3 region has the DNA TGCGCCAGCAGCTTGGGGGGGATGGGGCTCAGAGAGACCCAGTACTTC. The rearrangement joins TRBV5-1 to TRBJ2-5; D possibly uses TRBD1 or TRBD2 (5 bases each). The CDR3 loop spans 16 amino acids. Germline CDR1 is SGHRS and CDR2 is YFSETQ. V dropped 0 bases and J dropped 4 bases, with 16 bases sitting between them. Variable domain in full (rest from reference TRBV5-1 and TRBJ2-5): KAGVTQTPRYLIKTRGQQVTLSCSPISGHRSVSWYQQTPGQGLQFLFEYFSETQRNKGNFPGRFSGRQFSNSRSEMNVSTLELGDSALYLCASSLGGMGLRETQYFGPGTRLLVL.